The present T cell receptor beta chain was sequenced within a study of CD8 T cells in Susac syndrome. The CDR3 runs to 16 residues. J gave up 7 bases and V 3 bases, and 10 bases lay outside the gene matches. Germline CDR1 and CDR2: SGDLS and YYNGEE. Reverse transcription of about 0.45 to 1 ug RNA used random hexamers. TCRdb analysed the immunoSEQ multiplex PCR reads with MiXCR anew, one entry per CDR3 protein. The sample lists some 300,000 distinct CDR3 sequences, about 82% occurring once. This receptor was identified in a human donor with multiple sclerosis. The source material was CD8+ T cells from PBMCs. The chain joins TRBV9 to TRBJ2-3; TRBD2 matches at 11 bases. The CDR3 DNA reads TGTGCCAGCAGCGGAAATCCGGGACTAGCGGTCCATACGCAGTATTTT. Its translation is CASSGNPGLAVHTQYF.